The 18 T cell receptor beta chains below all came from one sample that was sequenced in a study of blood T cell repertoires in COVID-19. TCRdb keeps only in-frame clones here, not all; method: immunoSEQ multiplex PCR. The repertoire holds 110,000 to 150,000 clones, with about 89% as singletons. Sequencing was carried out using PBMCs or T cells enriched from blood (not recorded which). Receptor source: a man in his fifties or sixties who had recovered from COVID-19.

The chain is built from TRBV5-4 and TRBJ1-5, with TRBD1 as a possible D gene (5 bases). The length of the CDR3 is 15 residues. CDR1 is SGHNT and CDR2 is YYREEE in the germline V gene (reference sequence). V gave up 4 bases and J gave up 0 bases, with 11 bases separating them. The CDR3 DNA is TGTGCCAGCAGCAAATGGGGGGGTAGCAATCAGCCCCAGCATTTT. Protein: CASSKWGGSNQPQHF.

This chain uses TRBV12-3 or TRBV12-4 with TRBJ2-3; D is unclear. The CDR3 loop spans 13 amino acids. Trimming removed 6 bases at V and 6 bases at J, with 13 bases between. The CDR3 spells CASRRLSSDTQYF. In DNA, the CDR3 is TGTGCCAGCAGGAGACTCAGTAGTGATACGCAGTATTTT.

The V call is TRBV11-2, the J call TRBJ2-2; possibly TRBD1 for D (6 bases). The CDR3 has 18 residues. Germline V gene sequence: CDR1 SGHAT, CDR2 FQNNGV. Trimming removed 1 base from V and 1 base from J, with 16 bases in between. The DNA for the CDR3 is TGTGCCAGCAGCTTAGTTCTGTTTCCGGGACAGAACACCGGGGAGCTGTTTTTT. Encoded protein: CASSLVLFPGQNTGELFF.

The chain uses TRBV24-1 and TRBJ1-4, with D possibly matching TRBD1 (5 bases). Germline CDR1 and CDR2: KGHDR and SFDVKD. V lost 5 bases and J lost 8, with 11 bases in between. CDR3 length: 13 residues. DNA for the CDR3: TGTGCCACCAGTGTGGTCCAGGGCGAAAAACTGTTTTTT. It specifies CATSVVQGEKLFF.

The chain links TRBV7-9 to TRBJ1-3, with D perhaps matching TRBD1 (5 bases). This CDR3 spans 16 amino acids. Trimming took off 5 bases at V and 0 bases at J, with 14 bases between the two ends. Germline CDR1 SEHNR, CDR2 FQNEAQ (reference sequence). In nucleotides, the CDR3 is TGTGCCAGCAGCCCCGGCGGGACGAACTCTGGAAACACCATATATTTT. Translating it yields CASSPGGTNSGNTIYF.

The chain joins TRBV15 to TRBJ2-1, with TRBD2 as a possible D gene (5 bases). The CDR3 sequence is 16 residues long. Per the germline V gene, CDR1 is LNHNV and CDR2 is YYDKDF (reference sequence). With 2 bases removed from V and 0 bases from J, the gap between germline ends came to 11 bases. The CDR3 sequence is CATSRTISDSYNEQFF. CDR3 nucleotides: TGTGCCACCAGCAGAACCATTAGCGACTCCTACAATGAGCAGTTCTTC.

The chain employs TRBV4-1 and TRBJ1-1; D remains ambiguous. Deletions cut 0 bases from V and 1 base from J, with 6 bases between. There are 14 residues in the CDR3. Germline V gives CDR1 MGHRA, CDR2 YSYEKL. CDR3 loop: CASSQDSRNTEAFF. CDR3 DNA sequence: TGCGCCAGCAGCCAAGATTCCAGGAACACTGAAGCTTTCTTT.

Only a few counts were recorded for this clone. The V gene is TRBV5-4, the J gene TRBJ2-3; 12 nucleotides align to TRBD2. V lost 3 bases to trimming and J lost 7 bases; unmatched junction nucleotides: 9. Germline CDR1 is SGHNT and CDR2 is YYREEE (reference sequence). The CDR3 length is 16 residues. In DNA form, the CDR3 reads TGTGCCAGCAGCTCGCCGACTAGCGGGGGAACCTATACGCAGTATTTT. It yields the protein CASSSPTSGGTYTQYF.

The V call is TRBV30, the J call TRBJ1-1; TRBD1 matches 7 bases. CDR3 length equals 13 residues. CDR1 is GTSNPN, CDR2 SVGIG, per germline (reference sequence). V lost 5 bases, J lost 4 bases, and 7 bases stayed unmatched. The CDR3 DNA reads TGTGCCTGGGCAGGGGGTCGGGGCACTGAAGCTTTCTTT. Translation gives CAWAGGRGTEAFF.

This clone was observed a single time. The rearrangement joins TRBV7-2 to TRBJ2-3; the D is unclear. With 7 bases removed from V and 5 bases from J, the gap between germline ends came to 16 bases. Germline loops: CDR1 SGHTA, CDR2 FQGNSA. This CDR3 contains 14 residues. The CDR3 is CASTGLGPIDTQYF. The CDR3 DNA is TGTGCCAGCACCGGCTTGGGCCCGATAGATACGCAGTATTTT.

Concerning this clone: Other DNA sequences in this sample translate to the same CDR3. The J gene is TRBJ2-5, the V gene TRBV5-4; D is unresolved. The germline V and J ends were trimmed by 2 bases and 2 bases, with 10 bases remaining between them. The germline V gene has CDR1 SGHNT and CDR2 YYREEE (reference sequence). The CDR3 covers 14 residues. The CDR3 nucleotides are TGTGCCAGCAGCTTAGGTCAGACACAAGAGACCCAGTACTTC. Its protein is CASSLGQTQETQYF.

V is TRBV28 and J is TRBJ1-5; 8 bases align to TRBD1. Germline assignment: CDR1 MDHEN and CDR2 SYDVKM. Germline trimming cut 5 bases from V and 4 bases from J; bases unmatched to any gene: 13. This CDR3 region has 17 residues. Here the CDR3 DNA reads TGTGCCAGCAGTCCCCGCCAGGGGGCTTTTAGTAATCAGCCCCAGCATTTT. It encodes CASSPRQGAFSNQPQHF.

The chain employs TRBV7-9 and TRBJ2-5; 7 nucleotides match TRBD1. The CDR3 contains 14 residues. The trim removed 4 bases at V and 2 bases at J, leaving 4 bases unmatched. Germline CDR1 and CDR2: SEHNR and FQNEAQ (reference sequence). This chain's CDR3 is CASSSDRAQETQYF. For the CDR3, the DNA is TGTGCCAGCAGCTCCGACAGGGCGCAAGAGACCCAGTACTTC.

The chain is built from TRBV28 and TRBJ2-4; TRBD1 aligns across 11 bases. J lost 6 bases, V lost 8 bases, and 0 bases had no gene match. Germline CDR1 and CDR2: MDHEN and SYDVKM. The CDR3 consists of 12 residues. The CDR3 DNA reads TGTGCCAGCGGGACAGGGGGAAACATTCAGTACTTC. Translated, it gives CASGTGGNIQYF.

The chain combines TRBV18 with TRBJ1-5; the match to TRBD1 covers 7 bases. Germline V gene sequence: CDR1 KGHSH, CDR2 LQKENI. The CDR3 spans 15 residues. V lost 3 bases, J lost 5 bases, and 7 bases stayed unmatched. For the CDR3, the DNA is TGTGCCAGCTCACCGTTTCCCAGGGGGGATCAGCCCCAGCATTTT. This codes for CASSPFPRGDQPQHF.

This clone was picked up a small number of times. The CDR3 DNA reads TGTGCCAGCAGGCCCTACGGGGGGGGTGCTTTCTTT. Its translation: CASRPYGGGAFF. The chain combines TRBV28 with TRBJ1-1; a weak D match, TRBD1 (5 bases). Germline V gene data show CDR1 as MDHEN and CDR2 as SYDVKM. This CDR3 is built from 12 residues. V gave up 6 bases and J gave up 11 bases, with 16 bases separating them.

This sequence joins TRBV7-6 and TRBJ2-1; 11 bases map to TRBD2. CDR3 size: 16 residues. The germline gives CDR1 SGHVS, CDR2 FNYEAQ. The junction had 9 bases not matched to a gene; V was cut back by 1 base and J by 10 bases. CDR3 DNA sequence: TGTGCCAGCAGCTTAGGTATAGCGGGGGGGCAGTTGGAGCAGTTCTTC. Translating gives CASSLGIAGGQLEQFF.

This chain joins TRBV5-6 and TRBJ2-7, with D maybe TRBD2 (6 bases). The CDR3 sequence is 14 residues long. Germline V CDR1 and CDR2: SGHDT, YYEEEE. Trimming took 4 bases from V and 0 from J, leaving 11 bases between them. CDR3 loop: CASSKGLLSYEQYF. CDR3 nucleotide sequence: TGTGCCAGCAGCAAGGGACTCCTCTCCTACGAGCAGTACTTC.